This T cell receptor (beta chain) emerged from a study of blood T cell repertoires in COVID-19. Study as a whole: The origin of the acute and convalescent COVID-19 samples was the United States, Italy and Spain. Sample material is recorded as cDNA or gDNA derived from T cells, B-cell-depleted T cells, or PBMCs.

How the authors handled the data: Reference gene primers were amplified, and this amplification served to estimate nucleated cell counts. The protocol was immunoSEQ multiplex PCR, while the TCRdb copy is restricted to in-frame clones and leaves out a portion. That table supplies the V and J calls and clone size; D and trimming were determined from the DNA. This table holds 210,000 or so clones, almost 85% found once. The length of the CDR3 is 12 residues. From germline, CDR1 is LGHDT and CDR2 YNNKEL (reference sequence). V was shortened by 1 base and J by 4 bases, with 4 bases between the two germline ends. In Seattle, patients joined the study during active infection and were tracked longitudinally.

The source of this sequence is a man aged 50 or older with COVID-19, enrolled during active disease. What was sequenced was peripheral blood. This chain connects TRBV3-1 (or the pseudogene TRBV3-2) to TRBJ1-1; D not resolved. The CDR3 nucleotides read TGTGCCAGCAGCCAAGGTATCACTGAAGCTTTCTTT. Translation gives CASSQGITEAFF.